A single TCR beta chain is shown here with its context. The antigen remains unidentified. Collection occurred without any documented infections or immune events in donors. The CDR3 is 15 residues long. With 6 bases clipped from V and 1 base from J, the junction kept 8 bases outside the gene matches. CDR1 is MNHEY and CDR2 is SMNVEV in the germline V gene (reference sequence). The data are from a study of identifying expanded T cells in peripheral blood. Overall study results and limits: Differentially abundant clones: about 1.3 between replicates, about 17 at approximately 13 days, 19 to 20 at four. Two-week clone count variance significantly increased as total template count grew.

Repertoires were generated with immunoSEQ multiplex PCR, while TCRdb's copy carries only in-frame clones and drops some. The top ten hold over 5% of the sample, which has more than 75,000 clones, around 85% seen once. The chain has TRBV27 and TRBJ2-7; TRBD1 agrees at 8 bases. Sequencing was done on a sample of blood. This TCR was sampled from a person aged 18 to 75 in good health. CDR3 sequence (DNA): TGTGCCAGCAGGCCAGACAGGGGATTTTCCTACGAGCAGTACTTC. Translation gives CASRPDRGFSYEQYF.